The 27 T cell receptor beta chains presented below share a single source sample, sequenced in a study of T cell responses to AZD1222 COVID-19 vaccine. Libraries were prepared by immunoSEQ multiplex PCR; TCRdb keeps only in-frame clonotypes and omits some of them. The sample has around 160,000 clones; approximately 94% are singletons. The sample consisted of peripheral blood, taken on day 0 of AZD1222 vaccination. The receptors were gathered from an adult in good health.

The V call is TRBV25-1, the J call TRBJ1-5, with D unclear. V lost 1 base to trimming and J lost 2 bases, with 12 bases between them. The CDR3 extends over 16 amino acids. CDR1 and CDR2 from the germline V gene are MGHDK and SYGVNS. CDR3 sequence: CASSESPSNGNQPQHF. CDR3 coding DNA: TGTGCCAGCAGTGAATCTCCCTCGAATGGCAATCAGCCCCAGCATTTT.

As DNA, the CDR3 is TGTGCCAGCAGCTTCTCGAGCTCTGGAAACACCATATATTTT. This gives the protein CASSFSSSGNTIYF. The chain recombines TRBV11-1 with TRBJ1-3; D is ambiguous. The CDR3 runs 14 residues. V lost 3 bases and J lost 0, with 6 bases in between. Germline assignment: CDR1 SGHAT and CDR2 FQDESV (reference sequence).

This clone occurred once. The chain is built from TRBV7-9 and TRBJ2-1, with D perhaps TRBD2 (5 bases). Trimming took 6 bases from V and 5 from J, leaving 14 bases between them. In germline, CDR1 is SEHNR, CDR2 FQNEAQ (reference sequence). The CDR3 is 14 residues long. The CDR3 loop is CASSRRGGHNEQFF. As DNA, the CDR3 is TGTGCCAGCAGTCGGCGAGGCGGGCACAATGAGCAGTTCTTC.

The CDR3 is CASRRGQGKSSNQPQHF. In nucleotides, the CDR3 is TGTGCCAGTAGGAGGGGACAGGGGAAAAGTAGCAATCAGCCCCAGCATTTT. The V and J genes are TRBV19 and TRBJ1-5, with 10 nucleotides matching TRBD1. The CDR3 is 17 residues long. J was trimmed by 0 bases and V by 6 bases; bases with no gene match: 8. From germline, CDR1 is LNHDA and CDR2 SQIVND (reference sequence).

This clone was seen just once. V gene TRBV27 combines with J gene TRBJ2-3; TRBD2 aligns across 11 bases. With 3 bases clipped from V and 9 bases from J, the junction kept 8 bases outside the gene matches. The CDR3 is 15 residues long. CDR1 and CDR2 (germline): MNHEY, SMNVEV (reference sequence). This chain's CDR3 is CASSFPLAGVNTQYF. The CDR3 DNA follows: TGTGCCAGCAGTTTCCCACTAGCGGGAGTCAACACGCAGTATTTT.

V usage is TRBV18 and J usage is TRBJ2-3; 14 nucleotides match TRBD2. The junction had 7 bases not matched to a gene; V was cut back by 3 bases and J by 8 bases. Germline values: CDR1 KGHSH, CDR2 LQKENI. This CDR3 contains 16 residues. The CDR3 loop reads CASSPGLAGEPSTQYF. The CDR3 DNA sequence: TGTGCCAGCTCACCGGGACTAGCGGGAGAACCCTCTACGCAGTATTTT.

J is TRBJ1-5 and V is TRBV18; no clear D. The CDR3 totals 13 residues. Germline values: CDR1 KGHSH, CDR2 LQKENI. The V end was cut by 2 bases, the J end by 7 bases, with 9 bases between. CDR3 sequence: CASSPTEEQPQHF. Written as DNA, the CDR3 is TGTGCCAGCTCACCAACTGAGGAGCAGCCCCAGCATTTT.

The chain is built from TRBV27 and TRBJ1-1; TRBD1 aligns across 8 bases. The trim removed 5 bases at V and 4 bases at J, leaving 18 bases unmatched. The CDR3 runs 18 residues. Germline V gene sequence: CDR1 MNHEY, CDR2 SMNVEV (reference sequence). DNA for the CDR3: TGTGCCAGCAGTCACCCCCCAGGGGGCTATGAAAAGGGCACTGAAGCTTTCTTT. This sequence encodes CASSHPPGGYEKGTEAFF.

In DNA, the CDR3 is TGTGCCACCAGCGGGGGCCTTTACAATGAGCAGTTCTTC. Translated: CATSGGLYNEQFF. V usage is TRBV15 and J usage is TRBJ2-1; a possible D gene is TRBD1 (6 bases). This CDR3 region has 13 residues. Trimming left V 5 bases short and J 4 bases short, with 9 bases between. CDR1 and CDR2 from the germline V gene are LNHNV and YYDKDF (reference sequence).

This chain links TRBV28 with TRBJ1-5; D call uncertain. Germline lookup yields CDR1 MDHEN and CDR2 SYDVKM. Trimming took 6 bases from V and 6 from J, leaving 15 bases between them. CDR3 length: 14 amino acids. CDR3 DNA sequence: TGTGCCAGCAGCCGGACGGTGATCGGTCAGCCCCAGCATTTT. Amino acid sequence: CASSRTVIGQPQHF.

The rearrangement joins TRBV10-3 to TRBJ2-5; D remains ambiguous. Trimming shortened V by 0 bases and J by 5 bases, and 13 bases separated the two germline ends. This CDR3 has 15 amino acids. Germline values: CDR1 ENHRY, CDR2 SYGVKD. In DNA form, the CDR3 reads TGTGCCATCAGTGAGTCCTCCCGATCTGGCGAGACCCAGTACTTC. It encodes CAISESSRSGETQYF.

This chain links TRBV19 with TRBJ1-5; no clear D. The CDR3 spans 16 residues. Trimming stripped 1 base from V and 6 bases from J, with 16 bases between. CDR1 LNHDA and CDR2 SQIVND come from the germline V gene (reference sequence). The CDR3 DNA is TGTGCCAGTAGTATAGTTTCCGCAAATCGGGGTCAGCCCCAGCATTTT. The encoded protein is CASSIVSANRGQPQHF.

The chain carries TRBV14 and TRBJ1-4, with D possibly TRBD1 on 6 matching bases. CDR1 is SGHDN, CDR2 FVKESK, per germline. Trimming took off 4 bases at V and 3 bases at J, with 15 bases between the two ends. This CDR3 has 16 residues. The CDR3 sequence: CASSRNTGFANEKLFF. For the CDR3, the DNA is TGTGCCAGCAGCCGGAACACAGGGTTTGCTAATGAAAAACTGTTTTTT.

The chain has TRBV11-2 and TRBJ1-2, with 8 bases matching TRBD1. The CDR3 covers 16 residues. Trimming at V came to 5 bases and at J to 0 bases, leaving 8 bases not matched to a gene. The germline CDR1 and CDR2 sequences are SGHAT and FQNNGV. This CDR3 is CASSPLRTGTNYGYTF. CDR3 DNA sequence: TGTGCCAGCAGCCCCCTACGGACAGGGACTAACTATGGCTACACCTTC.

The rearrangement uses TRBV5-5 and TRBJ2-1, with D possibly matching TRBD2 (5 bases). The CDR3 is 13 amino acids. Per germline, CDR1 SGHKS and CDR2 YYEKEE (reference sequence). The V end lost 4 bases, the J end lost 6 bases, and 11 bases lay between the germline ends. For the CDR3, the DNA is TGTGCCAGCAGCACCGCTAGCAGCAATGAGCAGTTCTTC. Amino acid sequence: CASSTASSNEQFF.

The genes are TRBV29-1 and TRBJ2-1, with D possibly being TRBD2 (6 bases). Germline loops: CDR1 SQVTM, CDR2 ANQGSEA. V was trimmed by 7 bases and J by 6 bases, leaving 13 bases between them. This CDR3 comprises 12 residues. Here the CDR3 reads CSGGGTVNEQFF. In DNA form, the CDR3 reads TGCAGCGGGGGAGGAACGGTCAATGAGCAGTTCTTC.

This clone was seen only once. This chain joins TRBV12-3 or TRBV12-4 and TRBJ1-2; no clear D. The germline V and J ends were trimmed by 0 bases and 1 base, with 3 bases remaining between them. The CDR3 loop spans 13 amino acids. The CDR3 here is CASSLADNYGYTF. The CDR3 DNA reads TGTGCCAGCAGTTTAGCCGATAACTATGGCTACACCTTC.

As concerns this clone: A junction boundary mismatches the germline segment, possibly from a read error. The V and J genes are TRBV20-1 and TRBJ1-2; 7 positions agree with TRBD1. The CDR3 is 10 residues long. CDR1 and CDR2 (germline): DFQATT, SNEGSKA (reference sequence). The CDR3 bases are TGCAGTGCTAGTTTCGGGACAGTGAACTTC. Translated, it gives CSASFGTVNF.

J is TRBJ1-1 and V is TRBV7-9; tentatively, D is TRBD1 (5 bases). This CDR3 has 15 residues. The V gene's germline CDR1 is SEHNR and CDR2 FQNEAQ (reference sequence). V gave up 3 bases and J gave up 2 bases, with 13 bases separating them. The CDR3 region is CASSFAWDDNTEAFF. CDR3 nucleotide sequence: TGTGCCAGCAGCTTCGCATGGGACGATAACACTGAAGCTTTCTTT.

This chain links TRBV12-3 or TRBV12-4 with TRBJ1-2; D gene uncertain. The V end was cut by 7 bases, the J end by 2 bases, with 8 bases between. This CDR3 is 12 amino acids long. CDR3 residues: CASTGRNYGYTF. The CDR3 DNA sequence: TGTGCCAGCACTGGACGGAACTATGGCTACACCTTC.

The chain has TRBV7-2 and TRBJ2-7; unclear D gene. The CDR3 has 14 residues. V lost 1 base and J 5 bases, leaving 12 bases between the germline ends. The V gene's germline CDR1 is SGHTA and CDR2 FQGNSA. As DNA, the CDR3 is TGTGCCAGCAGCTTAGTGGCAACCTTTGACGAGCAGTACTTC. Translating gives CASSLVATFDEQYF.

The rearrangement links TRBV28 to TRBJ1-1; D is undetermined. Trimming took 8 bases from V and 1 from J, leaving 8 bases between them. The V gene's germline CDR1 is MDHEN and CDR2 SYDVKM. This CDR3 contains 12 residues. The CDR3: CASVLGNTEAFF. The CDR3 coding sequence is TGTGCCAGCGTCTTGGGGAACACTGAAGCTTTCTTT. Using reference TRBV28 and TRBJ1-1 for the parts outside the CDR3, the full variable domain is DVKVTQSSRYLVKRTGEKVFLECVQDMDHENMFWYRQDPGLGLRLIYFSYDVKMKEKGDIPEGYSVSREKKERFSLILESASTNQTSMYLCASVLGNTEAFFGQGTRLTVV.

V gene TRBV10-3 combines with J gene TRBJ2-5; no firm D call. CDR3 length: 11 residues. V gave up 6 bases and J gave up 3 bases, with 5 bases separating them. CDR1 ENHRY and CDR2 SYGVKD come from the germline V gene. The CDR3 region is CAIRTEETQYF. CDR3 in DNA: TGTGCCATCAGGACCGAAGAGACCCAGTACTTC.

The V call is TRBV6-1, the J call TRBJ2-7; D perhaps matches TRBD2 (6 bases). From germline, CDR1 is MNHNS and CDR2 SASEGT. There are 12 residues in the CDR3. V gave up 2 bases and J gave up 8 bases, with 10 bases separating them. The CDR3 nucleotides are TGTGCCAGCAGTGAACCCCGGGAGAAGCAGTACTTC. Protein product: CASSEPREKQYF.

This chain uses TRBV2 with TRBJ1-1; D is unclear. V shed 7 bases and J shed 3 bases, with 6 bases lying between them. The CDR3 is 11 amino acids. Germline-derived CDR1 and CDR2 are SNHLY and FYNNEI. CDR3 protein: CASTLYTEAFF. CDR3 bases: TGTGCCAGCACCCTCTACACTGAAGCTTTCTTT. Filled out from reference TRBV2 and TRBJ1-1, the complete variable domain reads EPEVTQTPSHQVTQMGQEVILRCVPISNHLYFYWYRQILGQKVEFLVSFYNNEISEKSEIFDDQFSVERPDGSNFTLKIRSTKLEDSAMYFCASTLYTEAFFGQGTRLTVV.

The V gene is TRBV3-1 (or the pseudogene TRBV3-2), the J gene TRBJ2-3; TRBD2 aligns across 9 bases. This CDR3 is 14 amino acids long. The germline V gene has CDR1 LGHDT and CDR2 YNNKEL (reference sequence). Trimming took 5 bases from V and 6 from J; bases not matched to a gene: 6. In DNA, the CDR3 is TGTGCCAGCAGCGGGATAGCGGGAGTTGATACGCAGTATTTT. It is translated as CASSGIAGVDTQYF.

The J gene is TRBJ2-1, the V gene TRBV28, with TRBD1 matching 8 bases. This CDR3 comprises 15 residues. Per the germline V gene, CDR1 is MDHEN and CDR2 is SYDVKM. With 7 bases clipped from V and 8 bases from J, the junction kept 13 bases outside the gene matches. The DNA for the CDR3 is TGTGCCAGCACCGGACAGGGCTTGAAATTCTATGAGCAGTTCTTC. Translation gives CASTGQGLKFYEQFF.